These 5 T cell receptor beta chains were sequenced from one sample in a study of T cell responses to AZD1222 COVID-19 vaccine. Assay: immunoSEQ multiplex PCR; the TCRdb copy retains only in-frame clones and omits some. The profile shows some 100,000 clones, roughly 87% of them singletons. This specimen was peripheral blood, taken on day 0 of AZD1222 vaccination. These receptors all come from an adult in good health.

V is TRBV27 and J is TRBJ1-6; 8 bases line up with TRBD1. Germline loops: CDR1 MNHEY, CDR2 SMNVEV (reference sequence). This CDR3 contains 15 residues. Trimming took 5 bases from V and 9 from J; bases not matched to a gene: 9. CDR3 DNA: TGTGCCAGCAGTCTCCGGACAGGGAAGCTTTCACCCCTCCACTTT. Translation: CASSLRTGKLSPLHF.

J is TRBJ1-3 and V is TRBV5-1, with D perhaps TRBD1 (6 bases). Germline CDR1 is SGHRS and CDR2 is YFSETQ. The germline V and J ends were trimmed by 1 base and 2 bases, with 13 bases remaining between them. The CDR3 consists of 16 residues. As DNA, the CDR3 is TGCGCCAGCAGCTTGTCAGGACAGTTAGCTGGAAACACCATATATTTT. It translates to CASSLSGQLAGNTIYF. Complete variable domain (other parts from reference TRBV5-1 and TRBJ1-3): KAGVTQTPRYLIKTRGQQVTLSCSPISGHRSVSWYQQTPGQGLQFLFEYFSETQRNKGNFPGRFSGRQFSNSRSEMNVSTLELGDSALYLCASSLSGQLAGNTIYFGEGSWLTVV.

CDR3 protein: CASSQTARESYEQYF. The CDR3, as DNA: TGCGCCAGCAGCCAAACGGCGAGAGAGAGCTACGAGCAGTACTTC. This chain connects TRBV4-1 to TRBJ2-7; D not certain. This CDR3 contains 15 residues. Deletions cut 2 bases from V and 3 bases from J, with 14 bases between. Germline V gene lookup returns CDR1 MGHRA and CDR2 YSYEKL.

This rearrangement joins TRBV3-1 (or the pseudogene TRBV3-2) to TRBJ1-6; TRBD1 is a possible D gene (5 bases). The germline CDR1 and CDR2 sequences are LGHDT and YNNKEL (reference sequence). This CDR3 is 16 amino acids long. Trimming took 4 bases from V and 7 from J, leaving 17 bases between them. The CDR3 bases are TGTGCCAGCAGCCCCTGGGGCGGCAGGAAGAATTCACCCCTCCACTTT. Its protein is CASSPWGGRKNSPLHF.

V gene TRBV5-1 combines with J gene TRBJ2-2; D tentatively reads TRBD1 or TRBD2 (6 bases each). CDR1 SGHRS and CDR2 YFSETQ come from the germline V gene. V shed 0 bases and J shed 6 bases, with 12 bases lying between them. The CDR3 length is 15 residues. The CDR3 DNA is TGCGCCAGCAGCTTGGGACTAGGGGGAGCCGGGGAGCTGTTTTTT. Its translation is CASSLGLGGAGELFF.